This T cell receptor (beta chain) emerged from a study of OX40 agonist ivuxolimab in advanced cancers. CDR3 length: 15 residues. Germline V gives CDR1 SGHKS, CDR2 YYEKEE (reference sequence). Deletions cut 4 bases from V and 10 bases from J, with 21 bases between. Clones were sequenced by immunoSEQ multiplex PCR, and TCRdb holds only the in-frame ones, with some missing. The data contain roughly 40,000 clones, 91% of them singletons. This clone was observed a few times. No patient had autoimmune disease or received systemic immunosuppression. This receptor was identified in an adult with an advanced solid tumor such as melanoma, head and neck, liver or kidney cancer. J is TRBJ2-1 and V is TRBV5-5, with no clear D. Specimen: CD4+ or CD8+ T cells sorted from blood, collected in a trial of the OX40 agonist ivuxolimab. As DNA, the CDR3 is TGTGCCAGCAGCATTAGCCGAACCGGAAACGGGGAGCAGTTCTTC. This sequence encodes CASSISRTGNGEQFF.